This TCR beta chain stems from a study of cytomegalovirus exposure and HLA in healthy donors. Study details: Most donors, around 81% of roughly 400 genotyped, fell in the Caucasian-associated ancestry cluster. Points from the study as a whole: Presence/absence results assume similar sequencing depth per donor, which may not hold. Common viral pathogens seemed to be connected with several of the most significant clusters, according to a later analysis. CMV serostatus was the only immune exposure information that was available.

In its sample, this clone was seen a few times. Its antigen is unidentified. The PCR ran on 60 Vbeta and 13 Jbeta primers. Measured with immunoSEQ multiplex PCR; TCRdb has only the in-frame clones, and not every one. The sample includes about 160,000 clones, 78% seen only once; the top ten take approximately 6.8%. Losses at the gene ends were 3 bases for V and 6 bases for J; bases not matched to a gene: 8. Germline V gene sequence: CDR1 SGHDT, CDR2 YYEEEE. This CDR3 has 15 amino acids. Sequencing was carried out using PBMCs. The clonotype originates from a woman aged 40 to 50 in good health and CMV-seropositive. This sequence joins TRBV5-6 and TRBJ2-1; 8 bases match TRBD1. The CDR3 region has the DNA TGTGCCAGCAGCTATAGGACAGGGTGGGGCAATGAGCAGTTCTTC. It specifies CASSYRTGWGNEQFF.